The 32 T cell receptor beta chains listed next were all sequenced from one sample in a study of T cell repertoires in cytomegalovirus infection. TCRdb re-derived calls from the reads in MiXCR, one entry per CDR3 protein. The sample includes about 890,000 distinct CDR3 sequences, about a third of them seen just once. These TCRs are of unknown antigen specificity. Specimen: cultured CD8+ T cells from PBMCs, collected from culture after CMV antigen stimulation. The receptors originated from a human donor in good health (CMV status not recorded). Some clones in this sample may be carry-over from other donors' samples.

This clonotype was observed many times. The chain is built from TRBV25-1 and TRBJ2-4; 12 bases map to TRBD2. Germline CDR1 and CDR2: MGHDK and SYGVNS. V gave up 7 bases and J gave up 6 bases; unmatched junction bases: 4. This CDR3 region has 14 residues. The CDR3: CASKTSGGGNIQYF. CDR3 sequence (DNA): TGTGCCAGCAAGACTAGCGGGGGAGGAAACATTCAGTACTTC.

This chain links TRBV7-8 with TRBJ1-1; D is ambiguous. The ends were cut back, 6 bases at V and 1 base at J, with 12 bases in the middle. Germline V gene data show CDR1 as SGHVS and CDR2 as FQNEAQ. The CDR3 contains 14 residues. The CDR3 reads CASSPNSRNTEAFF. DNA of the CDR3: TGTGCCAGCAGTCCAAACAGCCGGAACACTGAAGCTTTCTTT.

DNA for the CDR3: TGTGCCAGCAGTTCCACTCAACTAGCGGGGGACCAAGAGACCCAGTACTTC. The encoded protein is CASSSTQLAGDQETQYF. The V call is TRBV27, the J call TRBJ2-5; 11 nucleotides line up with TRBD2. Germline V CDR1 and CDR2: MNHEY, SMNVEV (reference sequence). This CDR3 has 17 amino acids. With V trimmed by 4 bases and J by 0 bases, 7 bases remained unmatched.

The table lists this clonotype with a count of one. One base away lies a much larger clone, so this may be a sequencing read error. V and J are TRBV7-6 and TRBJ1-1; D may be TRBD1 (5 bases). Deletions cut 1 base from V and 3 bases from J, with 15 bases between. Germline loops: CDR1 SGHVS, CDR2 FNYEAQ. The CDR3 runs to 16 residues. The DNA of the CDR3 is TGTGCCAGCAGCTTAGTTCGGGACGGGATGGACACTGAAGCTTTCTTT. Translated: CASSLVRDGMDTEAFF.

The V and J genes are TRBV19 and TRBJ2-7; D is unclear. The CDR3 has 14 residues. Germline V gene data show CDR1 as LNHDA and CDR2 as SQIVND (reference sequence). V shed 3 bases and J shed 2 bases, with 11 bases lying between them. CDR3 nucleotide sequence: TGTGCCAGTAGTATCTACGGAAGACCCTACGAGCAGTACGTC. It is translated as CASSIYGRPYEQYV.

This clonotype occurred a few times. The V call is TRBV27, the J call TRBJ1-1; D might be TRBD1 (6 bases). V was clipped by 4 bases and J by 3 bases, with 12 bases between them. Germline V gene sequence: CDR1 MNHEY, CDR2 SMNVEV (reference sequence). This CDR3 region has 14 residues. In DNA, the CDR3 is TGTGCCAGCAGTTACCAGGGACACTACACTGAAGCTTTCTTT. Its translation: CASSYQGHYTEAFF.

V and J are TRBV6-5 and TRBJ2-5, with 7 bases that match TRBD2. CDR3 length: 18 residues. Per the germline V gene, CDR1 is MNHEY and CDR2 is SVGAGI. V lost 0 bases, J lost 0 bases, and 10 bases stayed unmatched. Written as DNA, the CDR3 is TGTGCCAGCAGTTACTCCTTAGGCGGGGGATTGTACCAAGAGACCCAGTACTTC. The encoded protein is CASSYSLGGGLYQETQYF.

J is TRBJ2-3 and V is TRBV27, with 8 nucleotides matching TRBD2. The V gene's germline CDR1 is MNHEY and CDR2 SMNVEV (reference sequence). There are 16 residues in the CDR3. V shed 5 bases, J shed 2 bases, and the junction held 9 bases outside the gene matches. CDR3 amino acids: CASSGGRGGSTDTQYF. The CDR3 region has the DNA TGTGCCAGCAGTGGAGGACGGGGGGGGTCCACAGATACGCAGTATTTT.

Only a few counts were recorded for this clonotype. V is TRBV6-1 and J is TRBJ2-1, with D perhaps given as TRBD1 or TRBD2 (5 bases each). Trimming took off 5 bases at V and 6 bases at J, with 17 bases between the two ends. This CDR3 contains 15 residues. CDR1 is MNHNS and CDR2 is SASEGT in the germline V gene. This CDR3 is CASSTRGRDPNEQFF. CDR3 in DNA: TGTGCCAGCAGTACACGGGGCAGGGACCCCAATGAGCAGTTCTTC.

This clonotype was recorded at least ten times. The genes are TRBV7-9 and TRBJ1-2; 7 positions match TRBD1. CDR1 and CDR2 (germline): SEHNR, FQNEAQ (reference sequence). After removal of 8 bases from V and 4 bases from J, the junction contained 13 bases not matched to a gene. The CDR3 extends over 15 amino acids. The CDR3 is CASVEGATALYGYTF. CDR3 coding DNA: TGTGCCAGCGTCGAGGGGGCGACAGCCCTCTATGGCTACACCTTC.

As concerns this clonotype: This may stem from a read error, because a much larger clone lies one nucleotide away. The rearrangement joins TRBV14 to TRBJ2-3; weak D call: TRBD2 (5 bases). Germline V gives CDR1 SGHDN, CDR2 FVKESK. This CDR3 is 17 amino acids long. V lost 4 bases, J lost 6 bases, and 23 bases lay in between. CDR3 nucleotide sequence: TGTGCCAGCAGCCTAATACACGGCCACATCGGGATCGATACGCAGTATTTT. Translation gives CASSLIHGHIGIDTQYF.

The CDR3 region has the DNA TGTGCCAGCAGCCAAGGAGGCAGGAGTAACTATGGCTACACCTTC. Its translation: CASSQGGRSNYGYTF. The chain combines TRBV14 with TRBJ1-2; D ambiguous. V was clipped by 1 base and J by 1 base, with 10 bases between them. CDR1 is SGHDN, CDR2 FVKESK, per germline. This CDR3 region has 15 residues.

This clonotype occurred once. The chain couples TRBV6-1 to TRBJ2-7; TRBD1 agrees at 10 bases. CDR1 and CDR2 from the germline V gene are MNHNS and SASEGT. This CDR3 spans 15 amino acids. Trimming took 5 bases from V and 3 from J; bases not matched to a gene: 7. The DNA for the CDR3 is TGTGCCAGCAGTTACGGGACAGGGGAGATCTACGAGCAGTACTTC. Protein sequence: CASSYGTGEIYEQYF.

This clonotype has ten or more counts. This CDR3 is CASSLGGAVEKLFF. For the CDR3, the DNA is TGTGCCAGCAGTTTAGGAGGGGCGGTTGAAAAACTGTTTTTT. The genes are TRBV27 and TRBJ1-4; D might be TRBD1 (5 bases). Germline lookup yields CDR1 MNHEY and CDR2 SMNVEV (reference sequence). The CDR3 contains 14 residues. Trimming shortened V by 2 bases and J by 7 bases, and 11 bases separated the two germline ends.

The genes are TRBV7-8 and TRBJ1-2; tentative D call: TRBD1 (5 bases). This CDR3 region has 16 residues. The germline gives CDR1 SGHVS, CDR2 FQNEAQ. V gave up 0 bases and J gave up 8 bases, with 19 bases separating them. CDR3 nucleotide sequence: TGTGCCAGCAGCTTAGCCGAGGTTGGGGGGTTAGTGGGCTACACCTTC. It specifies CASSLAEVGGLVGYTF.

This clonotype was detected a few times. The chain combines TRBV12-3 or TRBV12-4 with TRBJ1-1; D not resolved. There are 11 residues in the CDR3. The V end lost 6 bases, the J end lost 11 bases, and 13 bases lay between the germline ends. The CDR3 sequence: CASRGIKEAFF. The DNA for the CDR3 is TGTGCCAGCAGGGGGATAAAGGAGGCTTTCTTT.

This clonotype was found many times. The rearrangement joins TRBV7-2 to TRBJ2-5; D not certain. V dropped 4 bases and J dropped 4 bases, with 7 bases sitting between them. Germline loops: CDR1 SGHTA, CDR2 FQGNSA. This CDR3 comprises 12 residues. The CDR3, as DNA: TGTGCCAGCAGCTCCTCGGTAGAGACCCAGTACTTC. It encodes CASSSSVETQYF. The full variable domain, its missing parts supplied by reference TRBV7-2 and TRBJ2-5, is GAGVSQSPSNKVTEKGKDVELRCDPISGHTALYWYRQSLGQGLEFLIYFQGNSAPDKSGLPSDRFSAERTGGSVSTLTIQRTQQEDSAVYLCASSSSVETQYFGPGTRLLVL.

This clonotype came up a few times. The junction and the germline gene differ at one end; a read error may be behind it. The chain's CDR3 is CKTAYSYNEQFF. CDR3 nucleotide sequence: TGCAAGACAGCCTATTCCTACAATGAGCAGTTCTTC. The chain carries TRBV2 and TRBJ2-1, with D maybe TRBD1 (5 bases). CDR1 SNHLY and CDR2 FYNNEI come from the germline V gene. The CDR3 is made up of 12 amino acids.

The chain uses TRBV19 and TRBJ2-7; perhaps TRBD1 as D (5 bases). The V gene's germline CDR1 is LNHDA and CDR2 SQIVND (reference sequence). Trimming cost V 5 bases and J 2 bases, with 13 bases left between them. The CDR3 sequence is 14 residues long. CDR3 bases: TGTGCCAGTAGTGGACAAATACGAGCCTACGAGCAGTACTTC. Translated: CASSGQIRAYEQYF.

This clonotype was counted at least ten times. The J gene is TRBJ2-2, the V gene TRBV6-2 or TRBV6-3; unclear D gene. This CDR3 contains 14 residues. Germline CDR1 is MNHEY and CDR2 is SVGEGT. V was clipped by 0 bases and J by 4 bases, with 6 bases between them. The CDR3 region has the DNA TGTGCCAGCAGTTACTCAGCTGGCACCGGGGAGCTGTTTTTT. Protein: CASSYSAGTGELFF.

The chain is built from TRBV27 and TRBJ2-5; possibly TRBD2 for D (6 bases). V was clipped by 2 bases and J by 1 base, with 11 bases between them. CDR1 is MNHEY and CDR2 is SMNVEV in the germline V gene (reference sequence). The CDR3 is 15 residues long. CDR3 amino acids: CASSLDGTVQETQYF. The CDR3 region has the DNA TGTGCCAGCAGTTTAGACGGGACTGTCCAAGAGACCCAGTACTTC.

The V call is TRBV3-1, the J call TRBJ2-1; 12 nucleotides line up with TRBD1. Germline CDR1 is LGHDT and CDR2 is YNNKEL (reference sequence). CDR3 length: 16 residues. V trimming: 4 bases; J trimming: 8 bases; junction bases outside the gene matches: 9. The CDR3 spells CASSPLRDRGQDEQFF. The CDR3 coding sequence is TGTGCCAGCAGCCCTCTGAGGGACAGGGGGCAAGATGAGCAGTTCTTC.

The rearrangement joins TRBV6-2 or TRBV6-3 to TRBJ2-1; D remains ambiguous. Germline loops: CDR1 MNHEY, CDR2 SVGEGT. The CDR3 totals 16 residues. Between the trimmed V and J ends, which lost 4 bases and 2 bases, there was a span of 15 bases. CDR3 amino acids: CASSFTGPSPYNEQFF. The DNA for the CDR3 is TGTGCCAGCAGTTTCACCGGCCCGTCACCCTACAATGAGCAGTTCTTC.

The V gene is TRBV7-9, the J gene TRBJ1-1; no clear D. CDR1 and CDR2 from the germline V gene are SEHNR and FQNEAQ (reference sequence). Trimming took off 3 bases at V and 1 base at J, with 12 bases between the two ends. This CDR3 has 15 residues. CDR3 coding DNA: TGTGCCAGCAGCTTGACTTGGACGGGGAACACTGAAGCTTTCTTT. This translates into CASSLTWTGNTEAFF.

The chain combines TRBV28 with TRBJ1-5; possibly TRBD1 for D (5 bases). CDR3 length: 15 amino acids. The V gene lost 9 bases and the J gene lost 4 bases, with 19 bases spanning the gap. CDR1 and CDR2 from the germline V gene are MDHEN and SYDVKM. The DNA for the CDR3 is TGTGCCAGTGGGAGGGGCAGATCCCTTAATCAGCCCCAGCATTTT. Translated, it gives CASGRGRSLNQPQHF.

With respect to this clonotype: The germline gene is not matched at one end of the junction; a read error may be the cause. CDR3 sequence: CASSQDAGDGGYTF. The CDR3 DNA sequence: TGTGCCAGCAGCCAAGATGCGGGAGATGGTGGCTACACCTTC. This sequence joins TRBV4-1 and TRBJ1-2, with unresolved D. Germline loops: CDR1 MGHRA, CDR2 YSYEKL. The CDR3 covers 14 residues.

This chain connects TRBV12-3 or TRBV12-4 to TRBJ2-7; D gene unclear. V lost 6 bases to trimming and J lost 2 bases, with 8 bases between them. The length of the CDR3 is 12 residues. The CDR3 region has the DNA TGTGCCAGCAGCCTCAACCCCTACGAGCAGTACTTC. Translating gives CASSLNPYEQYF.

In this sample, this clonotype turned up a few times. The CDR3 DNA reads TGTGCCAGCAGTTTAGGTACCCCAGCCCACACCTTC. Translation gives CASSLGTPAHTF. The chain recombines TRBV12-3 or TRBV12-4 with TRBJ1-2; D ambiguous. Trimming removed 1 base at V and 12 bases at J, with 12 bases between. This CDR3 region has 12 residues.

The CDR3 DNA reads TGTGCCAGCGGAGACGGTCTCGCCGGTGAGCAGTACTTC. This codes for CASGDGLAGEQYF. This chain links TRBV7-6 with TRBJ2-7; D call uncertain. Trimming left V 8 bases short and J 7 bases short, with 18 bases between. The CDR3 has 13 residues. Germline values: CDR1 SGHVS, CDR2 FNYEAQ.

V gene TRBV2 combines with J gene TRBJ2-2, with D perhaps TRBD1 or TRBD2 (5 bases each). Trimming cost V 5 bases and J 1 base, with 14 bases left between them. The length of the CDR3 is 16 residues. Germline CDR1 and CDR2: SNHLY and FYNNEI. CDR3 in DNA: TGTGCCAGCAGTCCCCTCCGGGGCCTGAACACCGGGGAGCTGTTTTTT. Translating it yields CASSPLRGLNTGELFF.

This clonotype was seen more than once but under ten times. The chain combines TRBV11-2 with TRBJ2-5; D remains ambiguous. CDR3 length: 15 amino acids. Deletions cut 4 bases from V and 3 bases from J, with 15 bases between. CDR1 and CDR2 (germline): SGHAT, FQNNGV. DNA of the CDR3: TGTGCCAGCAGCTCCCAGCTAGTGGGCGAAGAGACCCAGTACTTC. Protein sequence: CASSSQLVGEETQYF.

V and J are TRBV7-6 and TRBJ1-5; D uncertain. CDR3 length equals 15 residues. Trimming pared 5 bases from V and 2 bases from J, leaving 13 bases between. CDR1 and CDR2 from the germline V gene are SGHVS and FNYEAQ. DNA for the CDR3: TGTGCCAGCAGCCCCTCTTCGGCTGGCAATCAGCCCCAGCATTTT. It encodes CASSPSSAGNQPQHF.